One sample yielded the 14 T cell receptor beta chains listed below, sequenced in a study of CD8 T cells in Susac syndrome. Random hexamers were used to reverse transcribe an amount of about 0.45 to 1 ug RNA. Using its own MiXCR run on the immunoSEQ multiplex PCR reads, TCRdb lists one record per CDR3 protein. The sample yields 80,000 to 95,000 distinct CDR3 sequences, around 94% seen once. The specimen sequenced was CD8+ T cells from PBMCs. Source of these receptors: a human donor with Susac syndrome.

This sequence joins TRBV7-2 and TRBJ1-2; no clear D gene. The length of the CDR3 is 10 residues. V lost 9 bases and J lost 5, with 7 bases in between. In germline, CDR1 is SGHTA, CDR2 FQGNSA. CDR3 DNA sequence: TGTGCCAGTCTCAAGTATGGCTACACCTTC. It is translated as CASLKYGYTF.

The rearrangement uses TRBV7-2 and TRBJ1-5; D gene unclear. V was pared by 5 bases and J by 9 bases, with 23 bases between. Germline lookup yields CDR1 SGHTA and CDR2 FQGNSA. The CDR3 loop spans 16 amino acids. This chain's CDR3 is CASSPRPRAEIVPQHF. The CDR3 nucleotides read TGTGCCAGCAGCCCACGGCCGCGAGCCGAAATCGTGCCCCAGCATTTT. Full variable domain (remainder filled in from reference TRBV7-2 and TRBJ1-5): GAGVSQSPSNKVTEKGKDVELRCDPISGHTALYWYRQSLGQGLEFLIYFQGNSAPDKSGLPSDRFSAERTGGSVSTLTIQRTQQEDSAVYLCASSPRPRAEIVPQHFGDGTRLSIL.

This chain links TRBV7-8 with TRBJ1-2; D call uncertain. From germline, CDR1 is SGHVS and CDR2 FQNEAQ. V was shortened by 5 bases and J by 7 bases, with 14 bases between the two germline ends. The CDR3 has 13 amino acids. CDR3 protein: CASSPPGKGGYTF. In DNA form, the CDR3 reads TGTGCCAGCAGCCCACCCGGGAAAGGTGGCTACACCTTC.

The CDR3 reads CSAFSPSTNEKLFF. For the CDR3, the DNA is TGCAGTGCTTTTAGCCCCTCAACTAATGAAAAACTGTTTTTT. J is TRBJ1-4 and V is TRBV20-1; D gene ambiguous. The germline CDR1 and CDR2 sequences are DFQATT and SNEGSKA (reference sequence). The CDR3 is 14 residues long. V lost 5 bases, J lost 0 bases, and 10 bases lay in between.

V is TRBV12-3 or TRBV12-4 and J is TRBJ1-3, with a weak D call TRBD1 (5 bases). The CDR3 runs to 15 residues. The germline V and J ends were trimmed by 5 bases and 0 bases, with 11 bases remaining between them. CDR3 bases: TGTGCCAGCAGTGGAGGGGCCTCCTCTGGAAACACCATATATTTT. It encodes CASSGGASSGNTIYF.

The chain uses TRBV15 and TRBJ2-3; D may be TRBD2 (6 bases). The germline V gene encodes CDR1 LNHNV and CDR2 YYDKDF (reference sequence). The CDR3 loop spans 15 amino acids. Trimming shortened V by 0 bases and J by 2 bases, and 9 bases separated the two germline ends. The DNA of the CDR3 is TGTGCCACCAGCAGAGAGGGAGGCGCCACAGATACGCAGTATTTT. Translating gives CATSREGGATDTQYF.

This CDR3 reads CASSPSGTIANTGELFF. Written as DNA, the CDR3 is TGTGCCAGCAGTCCATCCGGTACTATCGCGAACACCGGGGAGCTGTTTTTT. The chain uses TRBV6-1 and TRBJ2-2; D gene uncertain. CDR1 MNHNS and CDR2 SASEGT come from the germline V gene. This CDR3 comprises 17 residues. Between the trimmed V and J ends, which lost 5 bases and 0 bases, there was a span of 16 bases.

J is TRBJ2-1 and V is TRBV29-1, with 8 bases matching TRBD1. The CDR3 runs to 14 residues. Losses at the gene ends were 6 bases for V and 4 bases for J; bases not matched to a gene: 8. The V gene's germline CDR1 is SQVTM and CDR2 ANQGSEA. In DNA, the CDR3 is TGCAGCGTCCGTACAGGGGGGTTATACAATGAGCAGTTCTTC. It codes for CSVRTGGLYNEQFF.

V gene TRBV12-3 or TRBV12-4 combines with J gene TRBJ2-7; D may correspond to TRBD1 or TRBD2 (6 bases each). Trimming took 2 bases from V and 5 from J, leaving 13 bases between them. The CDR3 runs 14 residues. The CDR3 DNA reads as TGTGCCAGCAGTTTACGGGGGCTCGTCGACGAGCAGTACTTC. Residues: CASSLRGLVDEQYF.

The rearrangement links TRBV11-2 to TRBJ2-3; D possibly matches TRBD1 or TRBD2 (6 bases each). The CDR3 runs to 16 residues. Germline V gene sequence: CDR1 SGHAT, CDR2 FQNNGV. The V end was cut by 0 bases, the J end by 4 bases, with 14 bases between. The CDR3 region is CASSLEASGAADTQYF. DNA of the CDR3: TGTGCCAGCAGCTTAGAAGCATCGGGGGCAGCAGATACGCAGTATTTT.

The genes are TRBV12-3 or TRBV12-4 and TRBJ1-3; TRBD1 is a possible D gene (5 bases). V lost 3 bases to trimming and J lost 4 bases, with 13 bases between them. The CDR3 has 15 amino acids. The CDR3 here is CASSFPGTAGNTIYF. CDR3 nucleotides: TGTGCCAGCAGTTTTCCCGGGACTGCGGGAAACACCATATATTTT.

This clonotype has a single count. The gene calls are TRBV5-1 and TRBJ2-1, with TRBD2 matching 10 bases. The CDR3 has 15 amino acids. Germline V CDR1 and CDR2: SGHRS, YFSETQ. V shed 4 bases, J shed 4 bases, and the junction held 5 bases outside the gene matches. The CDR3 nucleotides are TGCGCCAGCAGCGTCCCTAGCGGGGGTTACAATGAGCAGTTCTTC. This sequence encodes CASSVPSGGYNEQFF.

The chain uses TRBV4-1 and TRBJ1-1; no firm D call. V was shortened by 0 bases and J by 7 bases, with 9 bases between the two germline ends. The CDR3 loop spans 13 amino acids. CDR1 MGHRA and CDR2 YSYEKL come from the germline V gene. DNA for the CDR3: TGCGCCAGCAGCCAAGATCGCAGTCGTGAAGCTTTCTTT. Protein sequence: CASSQDRSREAFF.

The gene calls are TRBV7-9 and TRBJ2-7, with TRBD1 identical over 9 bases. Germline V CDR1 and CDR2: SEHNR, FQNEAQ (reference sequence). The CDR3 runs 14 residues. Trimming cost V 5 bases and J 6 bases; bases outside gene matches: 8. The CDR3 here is CASSRRTGVGEQYF. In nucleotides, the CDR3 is TGTGCCAGCAGCCGCAGGACAGGGGTTGGCGAGCAGTACTTC. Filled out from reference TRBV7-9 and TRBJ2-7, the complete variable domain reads DTGVSQNPRHKITKRGQNVTFRCDPISEHNRLYWYRQTLGQGPEFLTYFQNEAQLEKSRLLSDRFSAERPKGSFSTLEIQRTEQGDSAMYLCASSRRTGVGEQYFGPGTRLTVT.